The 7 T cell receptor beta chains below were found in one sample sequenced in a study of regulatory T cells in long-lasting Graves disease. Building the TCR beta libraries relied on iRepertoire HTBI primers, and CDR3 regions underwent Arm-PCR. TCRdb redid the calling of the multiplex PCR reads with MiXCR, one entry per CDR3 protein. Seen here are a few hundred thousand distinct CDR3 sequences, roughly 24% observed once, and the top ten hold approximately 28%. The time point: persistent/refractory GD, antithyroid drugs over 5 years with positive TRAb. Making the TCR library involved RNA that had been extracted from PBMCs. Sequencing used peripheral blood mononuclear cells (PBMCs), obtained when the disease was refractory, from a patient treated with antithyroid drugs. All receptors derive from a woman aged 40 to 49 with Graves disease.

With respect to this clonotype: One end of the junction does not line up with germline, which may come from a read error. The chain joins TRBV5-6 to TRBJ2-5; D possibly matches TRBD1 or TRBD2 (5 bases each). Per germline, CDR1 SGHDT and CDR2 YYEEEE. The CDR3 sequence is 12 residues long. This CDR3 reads CASSLITGTLDF. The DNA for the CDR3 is TGTGCCAGCAGCTTGATTACCGGGACCCTGGACTTC.

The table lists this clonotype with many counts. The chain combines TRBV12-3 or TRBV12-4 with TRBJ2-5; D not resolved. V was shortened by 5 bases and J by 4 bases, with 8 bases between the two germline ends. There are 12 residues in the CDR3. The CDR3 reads CASSRARETQYF. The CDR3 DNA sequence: TGTGCCAGCAGTCGTGCTCGAGAGACCCAGTACTTC.

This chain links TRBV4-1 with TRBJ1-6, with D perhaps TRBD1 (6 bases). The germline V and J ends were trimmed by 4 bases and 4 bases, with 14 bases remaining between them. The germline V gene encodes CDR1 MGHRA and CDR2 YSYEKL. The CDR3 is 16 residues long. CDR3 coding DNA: TGCGCCAGCAGCCCCGTAGGGGGGAAATATAATTCACCCCTCCACTTT. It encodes CASSPVGGKYNSPLHF.

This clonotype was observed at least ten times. CDR3 coding DNA: TGTGCCAGCAGTTTGGTGCAACTAGCGGGGAGATACTACGAGCAGTACTTC. Translating it yields CASSLVQLAGRYYEQYF. V usage is TRBV12-3 or TRBV12-4 and J usage is TRBJ2-7; 10 bases align to TRBD2. CDR3 length equals 17 residues. Losses at the gene ends were 3 bases for V and 3 bases for J; bases not matched to a gene: 11.

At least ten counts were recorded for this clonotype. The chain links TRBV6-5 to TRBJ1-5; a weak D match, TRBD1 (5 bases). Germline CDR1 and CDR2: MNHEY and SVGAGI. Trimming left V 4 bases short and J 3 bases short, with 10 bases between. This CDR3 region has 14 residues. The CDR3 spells CASSSTGINQPQHF. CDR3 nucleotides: TGTGCCAGCAGTTCTACAGGAATCAATCAGCCCCAGCATTTT.

CDR3 sequence (DNA): TGTGCCTGGGGACAGGGAGGACATCAGCCCCAGCATTTT. Amino acids: CAWGQGGHQPQHF. The chain uses TRBV30 and TRBJ1-5, with 8 bases fitting TRBD1. This CDR3 is built from 13 residues. CDR1 is GTSNPN and CDR2 is SVGIG in the germline V gene (reference sequence). Unmatched junction bases numbered 5, after V lost 5 bases and J lost 5 bases.

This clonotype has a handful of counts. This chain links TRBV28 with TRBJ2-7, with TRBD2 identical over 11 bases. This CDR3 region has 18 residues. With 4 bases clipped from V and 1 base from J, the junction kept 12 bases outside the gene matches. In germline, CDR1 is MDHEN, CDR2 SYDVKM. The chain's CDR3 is CASSYRASGRTDSYEQYF. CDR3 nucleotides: TGTGCCAGCAGTTACCGCGCTAGCGGGAGGACGGATTCCTACGAGCAGTACTTC. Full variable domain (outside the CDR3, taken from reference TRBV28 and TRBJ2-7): DVKVTQSSRYLVKRTGEKVFLECVQDMDHENMFWYRQDPGLGLRLIYFSYDVKMKEKGDIPEGYSVSREKKERFSLILESASTNQTSMYLCASSYRASGRTDSYEQYFGPGTRLTVT.